This T cell receptor (beta chain) originates from a study of blood T cell repertoires in COVID-19. Whole-study context: Collection of acute and convalescent COVID-19 samples took place in the United States, Italy and Spain.

Produced via immunoSEQ multiplex PCR; TCRdb's table is partial and in-frame only. The sample records just over 250,000 clones, around 80% being singletons. J lost 3 bases, V lost 7 bases, and 6 bases had no gene match. The CDR3 covers 14 residues. The germline gives CDR1 MNHEY, CDR2 SVGAGI. Individuals drawn from approximately 26 US areas were roughly 18 to 95 years old. Participants' own reports of clinical history determined their cohort assignment. The sample consisted of PBMCs or T cells enriched from blood (not recorded which). The chain has TRBV6-5 and TRBJ2-1; TRBD1 agrees at 7 bases. The receptor's source is a man aged 25 to 40 with acute COVID-19. In nucleotides, the CDR3 is TGTGCCAGCACCCGGACAGGATTCTACAATGAGCAGTTCTTC. It yields the protein CASTRTGFYNEQFF.